This entry features one TCR beta chain sequence. What it recognizes is unknown. Vbeta (60) and Jbeta (13) primers were used in the PCR. Measured with immunoSEQ multiplex PCR; TCRdb has only the in-frame clones, and not every one. The table includes roughly 110,000 clones, more than 65% detected once. Germline CDR1 reads SGHNT; CDR2 reads YYREEE (reference sequence). V was pared by 4 bases and J by 4 bases, with 12 bases of the junction left unmatched. The CDR3 length is 17 residues. The data are from a study of cytomegalovirus exposure and HLA in healthy donors. Overall study results and limits: It was confirmed in vitro that three of the CMV-associated chains were specific for CMV antigens. Researchers counted around 180 TCR beta chains as cytomegalovirus-associated. Association with HLA alleles at 0.05 false discovery rate was found for some 18,000 TCR beta sequences in a later analysis.

Specimen: PBMCs. V usage is TRBV5-4 and J usage is TRBJ2-1, with 9 bases aligning to TRBD1. The TCR sequence derives from a boy younger than 18 in good health and CMV-seronegative. CDR3 loop: CASSQDFGQGTYNEQFF. CDR3 DNA sequence: TGTGCCAGCAGCCAAGATTTCGGACAGGGGACTTACAATGAGCAGTTCTTC.